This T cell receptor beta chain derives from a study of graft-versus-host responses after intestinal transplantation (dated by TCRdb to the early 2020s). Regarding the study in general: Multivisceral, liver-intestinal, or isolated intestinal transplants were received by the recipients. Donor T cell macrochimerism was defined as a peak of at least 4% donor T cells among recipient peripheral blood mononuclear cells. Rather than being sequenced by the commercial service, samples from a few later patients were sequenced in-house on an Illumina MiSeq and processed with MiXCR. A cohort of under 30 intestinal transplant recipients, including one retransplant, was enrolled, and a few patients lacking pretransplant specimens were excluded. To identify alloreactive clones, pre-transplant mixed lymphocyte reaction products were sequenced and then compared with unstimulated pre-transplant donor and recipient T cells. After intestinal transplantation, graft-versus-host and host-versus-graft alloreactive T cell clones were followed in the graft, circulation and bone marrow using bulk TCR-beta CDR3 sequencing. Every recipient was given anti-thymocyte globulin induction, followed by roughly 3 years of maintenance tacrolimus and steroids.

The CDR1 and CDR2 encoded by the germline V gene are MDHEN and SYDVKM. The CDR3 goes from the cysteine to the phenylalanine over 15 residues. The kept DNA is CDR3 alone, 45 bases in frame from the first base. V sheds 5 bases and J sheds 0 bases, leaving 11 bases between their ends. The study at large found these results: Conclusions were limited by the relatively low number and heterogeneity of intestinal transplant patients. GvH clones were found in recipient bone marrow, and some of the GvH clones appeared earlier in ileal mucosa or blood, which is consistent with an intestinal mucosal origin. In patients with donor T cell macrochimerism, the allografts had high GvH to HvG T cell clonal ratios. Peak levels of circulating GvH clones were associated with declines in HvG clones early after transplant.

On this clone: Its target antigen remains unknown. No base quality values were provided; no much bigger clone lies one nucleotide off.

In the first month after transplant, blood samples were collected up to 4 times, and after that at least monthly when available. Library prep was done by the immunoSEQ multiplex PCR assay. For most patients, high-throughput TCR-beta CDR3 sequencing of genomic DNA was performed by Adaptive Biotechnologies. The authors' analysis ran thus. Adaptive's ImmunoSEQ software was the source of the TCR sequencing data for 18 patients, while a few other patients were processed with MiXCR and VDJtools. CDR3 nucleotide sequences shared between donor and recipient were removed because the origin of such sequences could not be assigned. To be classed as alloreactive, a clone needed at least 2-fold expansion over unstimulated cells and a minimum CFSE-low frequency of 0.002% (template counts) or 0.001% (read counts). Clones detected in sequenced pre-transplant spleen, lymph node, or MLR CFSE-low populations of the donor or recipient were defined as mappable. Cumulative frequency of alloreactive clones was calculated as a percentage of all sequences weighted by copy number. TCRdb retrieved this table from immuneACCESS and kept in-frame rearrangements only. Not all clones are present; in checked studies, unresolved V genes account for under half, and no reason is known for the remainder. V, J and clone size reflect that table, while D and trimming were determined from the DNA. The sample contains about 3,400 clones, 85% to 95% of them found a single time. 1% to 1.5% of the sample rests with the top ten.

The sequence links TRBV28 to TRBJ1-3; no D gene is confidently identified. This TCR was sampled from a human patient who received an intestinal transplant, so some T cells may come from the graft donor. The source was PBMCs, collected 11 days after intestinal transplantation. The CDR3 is CASSRVAGSGNTIYF. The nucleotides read TGTGCCAGCAGTCGCGTGGCCGGCTCTGGAAACACCATATATTTT.